This paragraph covers one T cell receptor (beta chain) sequence. Its antigen has not been determined. No quality values exist for individual bases; no much larger clone is one base distant. This sample is drawn from a study of T cell responses to AZD1222 COVID-19 vaccine (dated by TCRdb to the early 2020s). Turning to the overall study: TCR sequencing was performed for 230 to 250 trial participants, of whom roughly 200 were given two doses of AZD1222 and 26 were given two doses of MenACWY control vaccine. Trial participants were enrolled by age into subgroups of 18-55, 56-69 and 70-plus years, and around 150, 28 and 57 TCR-sequenced participants, respectively, were included in these subgroups. The study at large found these results: Reportedly, almost half of the unique spike-specific TCRs recognized epitopes lying outside the regions that are mutated in the B.1.351 and B.1.1.7 variants. In the small 56-69-year group, the increase in depth fell short of significance, most likely because of low power. Conclusions about previously exposed vaccinees are limited because only a handful of AZD1222 recipients were SARS-CoV-2 seropositive at baseline. Participants were mostly white British and included more females than males, and it was suggested by the authors that clonal diversity may have been underestimated. Because no samples from the day 14 peak response were available, repertoires could be characterized only after the peak T cell response. CD4 TCRs associated with the vaccine covered the entire spike protein, and the dominant responses were in regions 160-218 and 743-854. After two AZD1222 doses, both the breadth and the depth of spike-specific TCRs were significantly higher than at day 0 and than in MenACWY recipients.

The CDR3 regions of human TCRbeta chains were subjected to immunosequencing. Per the source publication's procedure: TCRs in the repertoires were matched against a reference library of SARS-CoV-2-specific TCRs that had been generated with the MIRA antigen-specificity platform. Breadth meant the fraction of unique TCRs that were SARS-CoV-2-associated, whereas depth meant the fraction of total T cells that were SARS-CoV-2-associated. Using the MIRA data, each spike-specific TCR was mapped to the spike region that the TCR reacts to and placed in a CD4 or CD8 class. Log10-transformed breadth and depth values were compared by one-way ANOVA with Sidak's multiple comparisons tests. TCRdb's version of the immuneACCESS table is confined to in-frame rearrangements and falls short of the full clone set. An unresolved V gene accounts for under half of the shortfall where checked; the remainder is of unknown origin. V, J and clone size reflect that table, while D and trimming were determined from the DNA. The sample table records 65,000 to 80,000 clones; about four fifths of these occur just once. The top ten clones comprise 1.3% of the sample.

The time point label corresponds to: about 28 days (+/-7) after the second vaccine dose. AZD1222 recipients whose second dose came at about 4 weeks and those whose second dose came at about 12 weeks were combined into one group, since spike-specific TCR depth and breadth did not differ between the two schedules. Samples from vaccinated people were obtained from the UK trials COV001 and COV002, which included a single-blind randomized controlled phase 2/3 trial of AZD1222 (ChAdOx1 nCoV-19) in healthy adults. Trial participant PBMC samples were collected at day 0 and day 28 after the second dose for TCRbeta chain sequencing. V sheds 5 bases and J sheds 4 bases, leaving 5 bases between their ends. Taken from the germline V gene, the CDR1 and CDR2 loops are SQVTM and ANQGSEA. There are 11 amino acids in the CDR3, from cysteine to phenylalanine inclusive. Here the CDR3 DNA is all that survives: 33 bases in frame from base 1.

Sequenced here: peripheral blood, sampled 28 days after the second AZD1222 dose. This clonotype was sampled from an adult who received the AZD1222 COVID-19 vaccine. This receptor chain uses TRBV29-1 and TRBJ2-2; there is no confident call for the D gene. CDR3 loop: CSVRSTGELFF. The sequenced DNA is TGCAGCGTTCGGAGCACCGGGGAGCTGTTTTTT.